The 26 T cell receptor beta chains in this list originate from one sample, sequenced in a study of cytomegalovirus exposure and HLA in healthy donors. Libraries were prepared by immunoSEQ multiplex PCR; TCRdb keeps only in-frame clonotypes and omits some of them. The data contain about 240,000 clones, approximately 84% of them singletons. Material: PBMCs. The receptors were sampled from a woman aged 30 to 39 in good health and CMV-seropositive.

This clone turned up a few times. J is TRBJ2-7 and V is TRBV10-2, with TRBD2 identical over 8 bases. Trimming cost V 10 bases and J 3 bases; bases outside gene matches: 5. This CDR3 is built from 12 residues. The germline gives CDR1 WSHSY, CDR2 SAAADI. CDR3 bases: TGCGCCACGGGAGGGGGGTACTACGAGCAGTACTTC. It yields the protein CATGGGYYEQYF.

This clone was observed once. The chain couples TRBV7-9 to TRBJ1-4, with 7 positions matching TRBD1. The CDR3 sequence is 14 residues long. Germline lookup yields CDR1 SEHNR and CDR2 FQNEAQ (reference sequence). V lost 4 bases and J lost 6; bases outside the gene matches: 5. The CDR3 DNA reads as TGTGCCAGCAGCTACGGACAGGCGGATGAAAAACTGTTTTTT. This translates into CASSYGQADEKLFF.

This chain joins TRBV6-6 and TRBJ2-2; 8 bases fit TRBD1. The germline gives CDR1 MNHNY, CDR2 SVGAGI (reference sequence). The J segment lost 6 bases and the V segment lost 0 bases, leaving 6 bases of the junction unmatched. This CDR3 region has 16 residues. The chain's CDR3 is CASSYSGQGMAGELFF. The CDR3 region has the DNA TGTGCCAGCAGTTACTCAGGACAGGGTATGGCCGGGGAGCTGTTTTTT.

This clone is a singleton in its sample. The chain couples TRBV5-4 to TRBJ1-1, with D tentatively TRBD1 (5 bases). Trimming stripped 0 bases from V and 3 bases from J, with 12 bases between. Germline lookup yields CDR1 SGHNT and CDR2 YYREEE (reference sequence). This CDR3 spans 15 amino acids. The CDR3 sequence: CASSLVGRTHTEAFF. The DNA for the CDR3 is TGTGCCAGCAGCTTGGTCGGCAGGACACACACTGAAGCTTTCTTT.

The V and J genes are TRBV19 and TRBJ1-3, with TRBD1 identical over 7 bases. CDR3 length: 14 amino acids. Germline lookup yields CDR1 LNHDA and CDR2 SQIVND (reference sequence). The J segment lost 6 bases and the V segment lost 8 bases, leaving 10 bases of the junction unmatched. The CDR3 is CASERYRGENTIYF. DNA for the CDR3: TGTGCCAGTGAGAGGTACAGGGGCGAAAACACCATATATTTT.

V and J are TRBV15 and TRBJ2-7, with 9 bases that match TRBD2. With 0 bases clipped from V and 4 bases from J, the junction kept 4 bases outside the gene matches. The CDR3 contains 15 residues. Per the germline V gene, CDR1 is LNHNV and CDR2 is YYDKDF (reference sequence). The CDR3 loop is CATSREAGGVYEQYF. CDR3 DNA: TGTGCCACCAGCAGAGAGGCGGGGGGGGTGTACGAGCAGTACTTC.

The chain has TRBV7-2 and TRBJ1-1, with 7 bases aligning to TRBD1. The germline V gene has CDR1 SGHTA and CDR2 FQGNSA. Trimming removed 5 bases from V and 1 base from J; junction bases left unmatched: 4. The CDR3 is 14 amino acids. The CDR3 is CASSPQGQNTEAFF. DNA for the CDR3: TGTGCCAGCAGCCCACAGGGGCAGAACACTGAAGCTTTCTTT.

The chain is built from TRBV30 and TRBJ1-2; no reliable D call. Germline-derived CDR1 and CDR2 are GTSNPN and SVGIG (reference sequence). This CDR3 has 10 amino acids. V was cut by 3 bases and J by 12 bases, with 11 bases left in between. CDR3 DNA sequence: TGTGCCTGGAGCGGGAGGGTTAACACCTTC. As protein: CAWSGRVNTF.

J is TRBJ2-7 and V is TRBV5-1, with D perhaps TRBD1 (8 bases). Germline V gene data show CDR1 as SGHRS and CDR2 as YFSETQ. The CDR3 is 14 amino acids. Trimming left V 2 bases short and J 5 bases short, with 14 bases between. The CDR3 region has the DNA TGCGCCAGCAGCTTACAGGGGGGGCAGGACGAGCAGTACTTC. Residues: CASSLQGGQDEQYF. The full variable domain, in which reference TRBV5-1 and TRBJ2-7 provide the parts outside the CDR3, is KAGVTQTPRYLIKTRGQQVTLSCSPISGHRSVSWYQQTPGQGLQFLFEYFSETQRNKGNFPGRFSGRQFSNSRSEMNVSTLELGDSALYLCASSLQGGQDEQYFGPGTRLTVT.

This chain joins TRBV5-1 and TRBJ2-2; D is unclear. The CDR3 is 13 residues long. In germline, CDR1 is SGHRS, CDR2 YFSETQ. V lost 0 bases to trimming and J lost 6 bases, with 6 bases between them. CDR3 region: CASSLVLSGELFF. DNA of the CDR3: TGCGCCAGCAGCTTGGTACTCTCCGGGGAGCTGTTTTTT.

V and J are TRBV11-3 and TRBJ2-7, with 13 bases lining up with TRBD2. The germline V gene has CDR1 SGHNT and CDR2 YENEEA. The CDR3 consists of 15 residues. V shed 5 bases and J 4 bases; nucleotides not matched to a gene: 5. The CDR3 region is CASSTGTSGTYEQYF. CDR3 nucleotide sequence: TGTGCCAGCAGCACTGGGACTAGCGGGACATACGAGCAGTACTTC.

This clone was seen just once. The rearrangement uses TRBV9 and TRBJ2-7, with TRBD2 identical over 9 bases. Trimming cost V 1 base and J 6 bases; bases outside gene matches: 2. The CDR3 runs to 13 residues. In germline, CDR1 is SGDLS, CDR2 YYNGEE. The DNA of the CDR3 is TGTGCCAGCAGCGTATCTAGCGGGATCGAGCAGTACTTC. Its translation: CASSVSSGIEQYF.

Worth noting for this clone: The CDR3 end shows no conserved phenylalanine or tryptophan, and so a read error is likely. It is unclear where the CDR3 begins or ends on the DNA, so no DNA is shown, and the CDR3 is as TCRdb lists it. The V and J genes are TRBV19 and TRBJ1-5; TRBD1 is the table's D call and was not checked against the DNA. The germline V gene has CDR1 LNHDA and CDR2 SQIVND (reference sequence). Counting both end residues, the CDR3 totals 8 amino acids. This CDR3 is CASRTRRV.

The rearrangement links TRBV7-9 to TRBJ2-7; the D is unclear. This CDR3 region has 13 residues. CDR1 SEHNR and CDR2 FQNEAQ come from the germline V gene (reference sequence). The V and J ends lost 0 bases and 3 bases respectively, with 6 bases between them. CDR3 amino acids: CASSLAQDYEQYF. CDR3 in DNA: TGTGCCAGCAGCTTAGCGCAGGACTACGAGCAGTACTTC.

This chain joins TRBV7-9 and TRBJ1-4; no reliable D call. The CDR3 length is 14 residues. Trimming cost V 3 bases and J 8 bases, with 13 bases left between them. Germline CDR1 is SEHNR and CDR2 is FQNEAQ (reference sequence). The CDR3 region is CASSFRREDEKLFF. CDR3 nucleotides: TGTGCCAGCAGCTTTCGGAGGGAAGACGAAAAACTGTTTTTT.

The CDR3: CAVSKRSLSGANVLTF. Written as DNA, the CDR3 is TGTGCCGTATCAAAACGGTCGCTTTCTGGGGCCAACGTCCTGACTTTC. V and J are TRBV19 and TRBJ2-6, with unresolved D. The ends were cut back, 11 bases at V and 1 base at J, with 18 bases in the middle. In germline, CDR1 is LNHDA, CDR2 SQIVND (reference sequence). The CDR3 sequence is 16 residues long.

The J gene is TRBJ1-5, the V gene TRBV21-1. TRBV21-1 is tagged as a pseudogene. CDR3 size: 20 residues. The CDR3 sequence is CASSKAQEDPISGSNQPQHF. The CDR3, as DNA: TGTGCCAGCAGCAAAGCGCAGGAGGATCCTATATCGGGTAGCAATCAGCCCCAGCATTTT.

This clone came up once. The chain combines TRBV10-3 with TRBJ2-1, with TRBD2 as a possible D gene (6 bases). Germline V gene lookup returns CDR1 ENHRY and CDR2 SYGVKD. Trimming removed 2 bases at V and 7 bases at J, with 15 bases between. This CDR3 has 15 residues. CDR3 in amino acids: CAISEEEGLGNEQFF. The CDR3 DNA is TGTGCCATCAGTGAGGAGGAGGGTCTCGGGAATGAGCAGTTCTTC.

This sequence joins TRBV28 and TRBJ1-3; D may be TRBD1 (6 bases). Between the trimmed V and J ends, which lost 2 bases and 15 bases, there was a span of 20 bases. From germline, CDR1 is MDHEN and CDR2 SYDVKM. The CDR3 loop spans 14 amino acids. The CDR3 spells CASSLDVPGRTEYF. CDR3 in DNA: TGTGCCAGCAGTTTAGACGTCCCGGGACGGACAGAATATTTT.

This chain uses TRBV28 with TRBJ2-1; a possible D gene is TRBD1 (6 bases). V was cut by 5 bases and J by 14 bases, with 16 bases left in between. The CDR3 totals 12 residues. CDR1 and CDR2 from the germline V gene are MDHEN and SYDVKM. CDR3 sequence reads: CASSPSDRIKFF. The CDR3 DNA reads TGTGCCAGCAGTCCCTCAGACAGGATCAAGTTCTTC.

This clone occurred once. This sequence joins TRBV5-6 and TRBJ2-1, with 9 positions matching TRBD2. The germline gives CDR1 SGHDT, CDR2 YYEEEE. This CDR3 comprises 14 residues. The V and J ends lost 5 bases and 3 bases, in that order; junction bases with no gene match: 3. CDR3 nucleotides: TGTGCCAGCAGTACTAGCGGGCACTACAATGAGCAGTTCTTC. Residues: CASSTSGHYNEQFF.

The rearrangement joins TRBV20-1 to TRBJ2-3; D remains unclear. Germline loops: CDR1 DFQATT, CDR2 SNEGSKA (reference sequence). This CDR3 has 11 residues. Trimming took 6 bases from V and 0 from J, leaving 4 bases between them. The CDR3 loop reads CSARSTDTQYF. CDR3 sequence (DNA): TGCAGTGCGCGGAGCACAGATACGCAGTATTTT.

The chain employs TRBV2 and TRBJ2-3; D might be TRBD2 (6 bases). Germline-derived CDR1 and CDR2 are SNHLY and FYNNEI. V shed 4 bases and J shed 3 bases, with 14 bases lying between them. This CDR3 is 15 amino acids long. As DNA, the CDR3 is TGTGCCAGCAGTGTTAAGCGGGCAATGACAGATACGCAGTATTTT. Amino acids: CASSVKRAMTDTQYF. Complete variable domain (other parts from reference TRBV2 and TRBJ2-3): EPEVTQTPSHQVTQMGQEVILRCVPISNHLYFYWYRQILGQKVEFLVSFYNNEISEKSEIFDDQFSVERPDGSNFTLKIRSTKLEDSAMYFCASSVKRAMTDTQYFGPGTRLTVL.

V usage is TRBV30 and J usage is TRBJ1-3, with D uncertain. The germline gives CDR1 GTSNPN, CDR2 SVGIG (reference sequence). CDR3 length equals 15 residues. Trimming took 5 bases from V and 2 from J, leaving 16 bases between them. CDR3 protein: CAWSAATSAGNTIYF. DNA of the CDR3: TGTGCCTGGTCCGCGGCTACCTCGGCTGGAAACACCATATATTTT.

The V gene is TRBV5-1, the J gene TRBJ2-1; weak D call: TRBD1 (6 bases). Germline CDR1 and CDR2: SGHRS and YFSETQ. The length of the CDR3 is 16 residues. Trimming took off 3 bases at V and 3 bases at J, with 16 bases between the two ends. As DNA, the CDR3 is TGCGCCAGCAGCTCCCAGGGGCGCGGAAGCTACAATGAGCAGTTCTTC. It yields the protein CASSSQGRGSYNEQFF.

J is TRBJ1-5 and V is TRBV29-1; a possible D gene is TRBD1 (5 bases). This CDR3 contains 14 residues. Germline CDR1 is SQVTM and CDR2 is ANQGSEA. Trimming pared 0 bases from V and 0 bases from J, leaving 6 bases between. The CDR3 region is CSVEDGGSNQPQHF. CDR3 DNA: TGCAGCGTTGAAGACGGGGGTAGCAATCAGCCCCAGCATTTT.